What follows is one T cell receptor beta chain and its context. The antigen remains unidentified. V was clipped by 4 bases and J by 2 bases; unmatched bases: 6. The germline CDR1 and CDR2 sequences are SGDLS and YYNGEE. This CDR3 spans 15 amino acids. Broader study findings: Tumor-infiltrating Treg TCR alpha and beta sequences overlapped most with tumor naive CD4+ T cells, then blood naive.

Semi-nested PCR with Nested Universal Primer A followed constant-region reverse priming of full-length variable regions. From the 5' RACE reads, TCRdb called clonotypes with MiXCR, one entry per CDR3 protein. The sample lists approximately 31,000 distinct CDR3 sequences; 20% to 30% were seen once. V usage is TRBV9 and J usage is TRBJ2-3, with TRBD2 identical over 8 bases. This TCR was sampled from a female donor with breast cancer. The sequencing sample was made of naive CD4+ T cells sorted from a lymph node. The subset here: naive CD4+ T cells, CD4+CD45RA+CD25-. This CDR3 reads CASSPGGRLTDTQYF. CDR3 sequence (DNA): TGTGCCAGCAGCCCCGGCGGGAGGCTCACAGATACGCAGTATTTT.